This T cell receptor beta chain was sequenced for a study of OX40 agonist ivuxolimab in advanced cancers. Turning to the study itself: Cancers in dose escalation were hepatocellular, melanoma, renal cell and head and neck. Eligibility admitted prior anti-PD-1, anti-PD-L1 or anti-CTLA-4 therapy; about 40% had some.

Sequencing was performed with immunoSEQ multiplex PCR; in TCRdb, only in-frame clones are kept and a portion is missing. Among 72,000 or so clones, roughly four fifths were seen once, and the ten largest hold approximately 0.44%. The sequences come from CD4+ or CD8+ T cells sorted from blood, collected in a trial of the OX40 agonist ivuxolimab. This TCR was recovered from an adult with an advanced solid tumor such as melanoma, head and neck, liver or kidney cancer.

CDR3 bases: TGTGCCAGCAGTTACTCGCCCAGCACAGATACGCAGTATTTT. Its translation is CASSYSPSTDTQYF. The chain uses TRBV6-5 and TRBJ2-3; D remains unclear. V dropped 0 bases and J dropped 0 bases, with 4 bases sitting between them. Germline loops: CDR1 MNHEY, CDR2 SVGAGI. The CDR3 loop spans 14 amino acids.